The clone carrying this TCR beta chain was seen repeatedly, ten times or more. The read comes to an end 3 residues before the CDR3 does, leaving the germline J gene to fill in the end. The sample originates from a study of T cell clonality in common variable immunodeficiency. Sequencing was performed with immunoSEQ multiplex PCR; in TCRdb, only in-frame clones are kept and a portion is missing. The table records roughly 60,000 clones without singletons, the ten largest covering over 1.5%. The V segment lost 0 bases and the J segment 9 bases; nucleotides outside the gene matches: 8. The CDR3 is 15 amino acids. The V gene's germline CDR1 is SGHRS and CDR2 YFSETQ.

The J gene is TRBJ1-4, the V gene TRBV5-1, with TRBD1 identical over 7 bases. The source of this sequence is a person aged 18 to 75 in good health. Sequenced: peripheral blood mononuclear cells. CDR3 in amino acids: CASSLGGGQTKKLFF. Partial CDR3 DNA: TGCGCCAGCAGCTTGGGAGGGGGACAGACGAAAAAA.